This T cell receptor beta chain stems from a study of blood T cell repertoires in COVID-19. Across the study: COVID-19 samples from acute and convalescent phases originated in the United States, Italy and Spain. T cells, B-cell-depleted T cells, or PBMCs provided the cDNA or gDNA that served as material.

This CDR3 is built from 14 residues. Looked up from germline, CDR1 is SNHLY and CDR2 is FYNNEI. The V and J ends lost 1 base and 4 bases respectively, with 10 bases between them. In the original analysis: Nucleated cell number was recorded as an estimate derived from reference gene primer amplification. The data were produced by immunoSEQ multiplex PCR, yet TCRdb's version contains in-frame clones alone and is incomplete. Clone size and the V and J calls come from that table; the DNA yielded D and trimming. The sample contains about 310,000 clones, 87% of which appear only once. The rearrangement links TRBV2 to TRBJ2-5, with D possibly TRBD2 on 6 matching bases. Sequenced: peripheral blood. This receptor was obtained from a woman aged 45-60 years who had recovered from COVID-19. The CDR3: CASSEGSGGETQYF. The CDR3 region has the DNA TGTGCCAGCAGTGAAGGTTCCGGGGGAGAGACCCAGTACTTC.